The 15 T cell receptor beta chains below all came from one sample that was sequenced in a study of blood T cells in healthy people across ages. Primed by a sample-barcoded 5' primer and a J-beta primer mix, a second PCR proceeded for 7 to 11 cycles. TCRdb analysed the 5' RACE reads with MiXCR anew, one entry per CDR3 protein. The profile covers 850,000 to 1,100,000 distinct CDR3 sequences, with about two fifths appearing a single time and roughly 13% taken by the ten largest. Sequencing input: blood. The receptors stem from a young man in good health.

This clonotype came up a few times. This chain links TRBV10-3 with TRBJ1-2, with D hard to call. This CDR3 is built from 13 residues. Germline CDR1 is ENHRY and CDR2 is SYGVKD. Deletions cut 6 bases from V and 5 bases from J, with 13 bases between. In DNA, the CDR3 is TGTGCCATCAGGCCAGGAAATGGATATGGCTACACCTTC. Protein: CAIRPGNGYGYTF.

This clonotype was seen a few times. The V and J genes are TRBV30 and TRBJ1-1; D is uncertain. Germline V gives CDR1 GTSNPN, CDR2 SVGIG (reference sequence). CDR3 length equals 13 residues. V was trimmed by 8 bases and J by 0 bases, leaving 13 bases between them. The CDR3 DNA reads as TGTGCCGTCAGTCAACGAATGAACACTGAAGCTTTCTTT. Translating it yields CAVSQRMNTEAFF.

This clonotype was observed a handful of times. The chain recombines TRBV20-1 with TRBJ2-1; D possibly corresponds to TRBD2 (5 bases). Trimming left V 1 base short and J 2 bases short, with 6 bases between. This CDR3 is 13 amino acids long. The germline V gene encodes CDR1 DFQATT and CDR2 SNEGSKA (reference sequence). The CDR3 loop reads CSARGSAYNEQFF. The CDR3 nucleotides read TGCAGTGCTAGAGGTAGCGCCTACAATGAGCAGTTCTTC.

In this sample, this clonotype turned up a few times. The CDR3 spells CASSLVLREQFF. DNA of the CDR3: TGTGCCAGCAGCTTAGTTCTGCGGGAGCAGTTCTTC. V usage is TRBV7-2 and J usage is TRBJ2-1; D is uncertain. The germline V gene has CDR1 SGHTA and CDR2 FQGNSA. The CDR3 is 12 amino acids. V was trimmed by 1 base and J by 10 bases, leaving 8 bases between them.

The chain joins TRBV11-1 to TRBJ1-1; weak D call: TRBD1 (6 bases). Trimming shortened V by 5 bases and J by 1 base, and 35 bases separated the two germline ends. Germline CDR1 reads SGHAT; CDR2 reads FQDESV (reference sequence). CDR3 length: 22 amino acids. The chain's CDR3 is CASSPGPEQTVGAEGKNTEAFF. In DNA, the CDR3 is TGTGCCAGCAGCCCAGGCCCCGAACAGACCGTGGGGGCCGAGGGGAAGAACACTGAAGCTTTCTTT.

The rearrangement joins TRBV12-3 or TRBV12-4 to TRBJ1-2, with 7 positions matching TRBD1. The CDR3 extends over 16 amino acids. The V segment lost 0 bases and the J segment 6 bases; nucleotides outside the gene matches: 10. CDR3 DNA: TGTGCCAGCAGTTTAGCTTACCGGGACAGCCAGGATGGCTACACCTTC. Translating gives CASSLAYRDSQDGYTF.

Only one count was recorded for this clonotype. V is TRBV7-2 and J is TRBJ2-5; no reliable D call. Germline V gene data show CDR1 as SGHTA and CDR2 as FQGNSA. V gave up 7 bases and J gave up 12 bases, with 18 bases separating them. The CDR3 extends over 12 amino acids. CDR3 in DNA: TGTGCCAGCACTGTGGGTTTTGGGCCTGAGTACTTC. Its translation is CASTVGFGPEYF.

The sample holds a few counts of this clonotype. The genes are TRBV15 and TRBJ2-7; D is undetermined. This CDR3 has 13 amino acids. Trimming removed 0 bases from V and 7 bases from J, with 10 bases in between. Germline V gene sequence: CDR1 LNHNV, CDR2 YYDKDF (reference sequence). In nucleotides, the CDR3 is TGTGCCACCAGCAGAGATCGTTACAATGAGCAGTACTTC. It encodes CATSRDRYNEQYF. Filled out from reference TRBV15 and TRBJ2-7, the complete variable domain reads DAMVIQNPRYQVTQFGKPVTLSCSQTLNHNVMYWYQQKSSQAPKLLFHYYDKDFNNEADTPDNFQSRRPNTSFCFLDIRSPGLGDTAMYLCATSRDRYNEQYFGPGTRLTVT.

The chain joins TRBV27 to TRBJ2-5, with a tentative D call TRBD2 (6 bases). V was shortened by 4 bases and J by 5 bases, with 14 bases between the two germline ends. Germline V lookup: CDR1 MNHEY, CDR2 SMNVEV (reference sequence). The CDR3 contains 14 residues. The CDR3 nucleotides are TGTGCCAGCAGTTCCACTCCGGGGGTGGAGACCCAGTACTTC. This codes for CASSSTPGVETQYF.

This clonotype was found a few times. The chain recombines TRBV4-3 with TRBJ2-1, with 13 bases matching TRBD2. The CDR3 covers 17 residues. In germline, CDR1 is LGHNA, CDR2 YSLEER. The J segment lost 6 bases and the V segment lost 4 bases, leaving 9 bases of the junction unmatched. CDR3 coding DNA: TGCGCCAGCAGCCCAAGGACTAGCGGGGGACAATTCAATGAGCAGTTCTTC. Residues: CASSPRTSGGQFNEQFF.

V gene TRBV24-1 combines with J gene TRBJ2-5, with a weak D call TRBD2 (5 bases). The CDR3 covers 13 residues. Germline V gene data show CDR1 as KGHDR and CDR2 as SFDVKD. The V end lost 3 bases, the J end lost 5 bases, and 9 bases lay between the germline ends. This CDR3 reads CATSDSGGETQYF. CDR3 nucleotides: TGTGCCACCAGTGATAGTGGCGGGGAGACCCAGTACTTC.

The gene calls are TRBV5-1 and TRBJ2-7; no firm D call. The V gene's germline CDR1 is SGHRS and CDR2 YFSETQ. Trimming pared 4 bases from V and 1 base from J, leaving 21 bases between. This CDR3 has 17 residues. As DNA, the CDR3 is TGCGCCAGCAGCGCCCCGGGTCTCCGAAGAGGATCCTACGAGCAGTACTTC. It is translated as CASSAPGLRRGSYEQYF.

The rearrangement links TRBV20-1 to TRBJ1-4; D not resolved. Per the germline V gene, CDR1 is DFQATT and CDR2 is SNEGSKA (reference sequence). The V and J ends lost 5 bases and 0 bases respectively, with 13 bases between them. There are 15 residues in the CDR3. DNA for the CDR3: TGCAGTGCTCCCTCGGACGGATCAACTAATGAAAAACTGTTTTTT. Its translation: CSAPSDGSTNEKLFF.

This clonotype was counted between two and nine times. This chain connects TRBV7-3 to TRBJ1-1, with D maybe TRBD1 (6 bases). The CDR3 contains 12 residues. V was pared by 3 bases and J by 8 bases, with 10 bases between. Germline V gene lookup returns CDR1 SGHTA and CDR2 FQGTGA. The CDR3: CASSFPTGEAFF. The CDR3 nucleotides are TGTGCCAGCAGCTTCCCGACAGGCGAAGCTTTCTTT. The complete variable domain, with remaining parts taken from reference TRBV7-3 and TRBJ1-1, reads GAGVSQTPSNKVTEKGKYVELRCDPISGHTALYWYRQSLGQGPEFLIYFQGTGAADDSGLPNDRFFAVRPEGSVSTLKIQRTERGDSAVYLCASSFPTGEAFFGQGTRLTVV.

In its sample, this clonotype was seen a few times. This sequence joins TRBV20-1 and TRBJ2-1; 7 bases agree with TRBD2. This CDR3 comprises 14 residues. Germline V gene lookup returns CDR1 DFQATT and CDR2 SNEGSKA (reference sequence). The J segment lost 5 bases and the V segment lost 7 bases, leaving 11 bases of the junction unmatched. The CDR3 loop reads CSVSRSAGDNEQFF. CDR3 nucleotides: TGCAGTGTTAGCCGGTCGGCGGGGGACAATGAGCAGTTCTTC.